Presented here are 29 T cell receptor beta chains from one specimen sequenced in a study of cytomegalovirus exposure and HLA in healthy donors. The PCR ran on 60 Vbeta and 13 Jbeta primers. Profiled with immunoSEQ multiplex PCR; TCRdb holds only in-frame clones, not every one. Recorded here are tens of thousands of clones; the top ten clones represent about 3.8%. Sequenced: PBMCs. Receptors were obtained from a female donor in good health and CMV-seropositive.

The genes are TRBV6-1 and TRBJ2-7; D perhaps matches TRBD1 (5 bases). V was clipped by 9 bases and J by 3 bases, with 12 bases between them. CDR3 size: 12 residues. CDR1 is MNHNS and CDR2 is SASEGT in the germline V gene. CDR3 sequence reads: CARGHRDYEQYF. CDR3 DNA: TGTGCCAGAGGACACCGCGACTACGAGCAGTACTTC.

This chain uses TRBV5-1 with TRBJ2-3; 12 bases are a match to TRBD2. V gave up 0 bases and J gave up 1 base; unmatched junction bases: 3. Looked up from germline, CDR1 is SGHRS and CDR2 is YFSETQ. The CDR3 loop spans 17 amino acids. CDR3 nucleotide sequence: TGCGCCAGCAGCTTGGGGACTAGCGGGGCTCGCACAGATACGCAGTATTTT. Protein sequence: CASSLGTSGARTDTQYF.

Of note for this clone: The sample carries other DNA sequences with the same CDR3. The chain is built from TRBV9 and TRBJ1-4, with D unclear. The CDR3 covers 14 residues. Germline V gives CDR1 SGDLS, CDR2 YYNGEE. V gave up 0 bases and J gave up 0 bases, with 3 bases separating them. The DNA for the CDR3 is TGTGCCAGCAGCGTAGCTGCAACTAATGAAAAACTGTTTTTT. This encodes CASSVAATNEKLFF.

The DNA of the CDR3 is TGTGCCAGCAGCCAAGTTCGGGGACTAGCGGGGGGGGCCCAGTACTTC. Its translation: CASSQVRGLAGGAQYF. V is TRBV14 and J is TRBJ2-5, with 16 nucleotides matching TRBD2. Germline V gene data show CDR1 as SGHDN and CDR2 as FVKESK. This CDR3 contains 16 residues. V shed 1 base, J shed 9 bases, and the junction held 5 bases outside the gene matches.

The J gene is TRBJ2-7, the V gene TRBV6-1; 9 bases align to TRBD2. The junction had 3 bases not matched to a gene; V was cut back by 1 base and J by 2 bases. Germline CDR1 reads MNHNS; CDR2 reads SASEGT. The CDR3 sequence is 15 residues long. CDR3 residues: CASSEEREAPYEQYF. The CDR3 nucleotides are TGTGCCAGCAGTGAAGAGCGGGAGGCCCCCTACGAGCAGTACTTC.

The rearrangement uses TRBV6-5 and TRBJ2-2; 10 bases line up with TRBD2. Looked up from germline, CDR1 is MNHEY and CDR2 is SVGAGI. The CDR3 extends over 16 amino acids. After removal of 3 bases from V and 7 bases from J, the junction contained 8 bases not matched to a gene. CDR3 DNA sequence: TGTGCCAGCAGTTATTTGCCTAGCGGGAGTGTCGGGGAGCTGTTTTTT. Encoded protein: CASSYLPSGSVGELFF.

CDR3 in DNA: TGTGCCAGCTCACCCCCGGACAGGGGGCACTACGAGCAGTACTTC. It translates to CASSPPDRGHYEQYF. The V call is TRBV18, the J call TRBJ2-7, with TRBD1 matching over 11 bases. Germline-derived CDR1 and CDR2 are KGHSH and LQKENI. CDR3 size: 15 residues. Unmatched junction bases numbered 4, after V lost 3 bases and J lost 3 bases. Together with reference TRBV18 and TRBJ2-7, the CDR3 gives the full variable domain: NAGVMQNPRHLVRRRGQEARLRCSPMKGHSHVYWYRQLPEEGLKFMVYLQKENIIDESGMPKERFSAEFPKEGPSILRIQQVVRGDSAAYFCASSPPDRGHYEQYFGPGTRLTVT.

The chain combines TRBV2 with TRBJ1-2, with D possibly matching TRBD1 (6 bases). The V end was cut by 5 bases, the J end by 4 bases, with 14 bases between. Germline V lookup: CDR1 SNHLY, CDR2 FYNNEI. This CDR3 has 14 amino acids. CDR3 amino acids: CASSPTDSSYGYTF. CDR3 bases: TGTGCCAGCAGTCCAACGGACAGTTCCTATGGCTACACCTTC.

The chain employs TRBV5-6 and TRBJ1-1; unclear D gene. The CDR3 is 13 residues long. Trimming pared 5 bases from V and 5 bases from J, leaving 13 bases between. Germline values: CDR1 SGHDT, CDR2 YYEEEE. CDR3 amino acids: CASRIVEGTEAFF. For the CDR3, the DNA is TGTGCCAGCAGGATCGTGGAGGGAACTGAAGCTTTCTTT.

The chain uses TRBV7-2 and TRBJ1-1; 8 nucleotides align to TRBD1. This CDR3 contains 15 residues. Germline-derived CDR1 and CDR2 are SGHTA and FQGNSA. Trimming cost V 3 bases and J 4 bases; bases outside gene matches: 7. CDR3 in DNA: TGTGCCAGCAGCTTCATCCCAGGGGGCGGCACTGAAGCTTTCTTT. It encodes CASSFIPGGGTEAFF. Using reference TRBV7-2 and TRBJ1-1 for the parts outside the CDR3, the full variable domain is GAGVSQSPSNKVTEKGKDVELRCDPISGHTALYWYRQSLGQGLEFLIYFQGNSAPDKSGLPSDRFSAERTGGSVSTLTIQRTQQEDSAVYLCASSFIPGGGTEAFFGQGTRLTVV.

This chain uses TRBV29-1 with TRBJ2-4, with D tentatively TRBD2 (6 bases). V gave up 3 bases and J gave up 6 bases, with 12 bases separating them. The germline gives CDR1 SQVTM, CDR2 ANQGSEA. The CDR3 sequence is 13 residues long. The CDR3 region is CSVEDGRGNIQYF. The CDR3 region has the DNA TGCAGCGTTGAGGACGGGAGAGGAAACATTCAGTACTTC. Combining the CDR3 with reference TRBV29-1 and TRBJ2-4 gives the whole variable domain SAVISQKPSRDICQRGTSLTIQCQVDSQVTMMFWYRQQPGQSLTLIATANQGSEATYESGFVIDKFPISRPNLTFSTLTVSNMSPEDSSIYLCSVEDGRGNIQYFGAGTRLSVL.

This rearrangement joins TRBV6-5 to TRBJ1-6, with 9 bases matching TRBD1. CDR3 size: 16 residues. The junction had 7 bases not matched to a gene; V was cut back by 2 bases and J by 8 bases. From germline, CDR1 is MNHEY and CDR2 SVGAGI. The CDR3 DNA sequence: TGTGCCAGCAGTTACAGAGGACAGGGGAATGATTCACCCCTCCACTTT. The encoded protein is CASSYRGQGNDSPLHF.

This rearrangement joins TRBV29-1 to TRBJ1-5; D may be TRBD1 (5 bases). V lost 7 bases to trimming and J lost 4 bases, with 14 bases between them. The CDR3 covers 13 residues. Per the germline V gene, CDR1 is SQVTM and CDR2 is ANQGSEA. The DNA for the CDR3 is TGCAGCGCCGGGGGGGACGGGAATCAGCCCCAGCATTTT. Translation gives CSAGGDGNQPQHF.

The chain carries TRBV11-2 and TRBJ2-1; tentative D call: TRBD2 (6 bases). Germline V gene sequence: CDR1 SGHAT, CDR2 FQNNGV. V lost 6 bases to trimming and J lost 13 bases, with 13 bases between them. This CDR3 region has 11 residues. CDR3 sequence: CASRQGGIQFF. CDR3 in DNA: TGTGCCAGCAGACAAGGAGGGATTCAGTTCTTC.

V usage is TRBV7-9 and J usage is TRBJ2-1; 9 bases map to TRBD1. Unmatched junction bases numbered 8, after V lost 5 bases and J lost 3 bases. Germline V lookup: CDR1 SEHNR, CDR2 FQNEAQ (reference sequence). The CDR3 is 16 residues long. The CDR3 DNA follows: TGTGCCAGCAGCCCTGCCGGGACAGGGCGCTACAATGAGCAGTTCTTC. Its translation is CASSPAGTGRYNEQFF.

CDR3 sequence reads: CSVGLARLNEQFF. CDR3 nucleotide sequence: TGCAGCGTGGGACTAGCAAGGCTAAATGAGCAGTTCTTC. This chain uses TRBV29-1 with TRBJ2-1, with 9 bases identical to TRBD2. The CDR3 covers 13 residues. The germline V gene encodes CDR1 SQVTM and CDR2 ANQGSEA. Germline trimming cut 6 bases from V and 7 bases from J; bases unmatched to any gene: 7.

The chain joins TRBV7-8 to TRBJ1-1; 9 positions agree with TRBD1. The CDR3 length is 16 residues. The V and J ends lost 6 bases and 2 bases, in that order; junction bases with no gene match: 10. CDR1 is SGHVS, CDR2 FQNEAQ, per germline. For the CDR3, the DNA is TGTGCCAGCAGGGAACAGGGGGCGACCGGAAACACTGAAGCTTTCTTT. It codes for CASREQGATGNTEAFF. The full variable domain, rest sourced from reference TRBV7-8 and TRBJ1-1, is GAGVSQSPRYKVAKRGQDVALRCDPISGHVSLFWYQQALGQGPEFLTYFQNEAQLDKSGLPSDRFFAERPEGSVSTLKIQRTQQEDSAVYLCASREQGATGNTEAFFGQGTRLTVV.

The chain uses TRBV28 and TRBJ2-7, with 7 positions matching TRBD2. CDR3 length: 15 amino acids. Germline lookup yields CDR1 MDHEN and CDR2 SYDVKM. V gave up 6 bases and J gave up 1 base; unmatched junction bases: 9. In nucleotides, the CDR3 is TGTGCCAGCAGCATGGCGGGGGTAAGTTCCTACGAGCAGTACTTC. Translated, it gives CASSMAGVSSYEQYF.

The chain couples TRBV18 to TRBJ2-7, with 8 bases that match TRBD1. V dropped 4 bases and J dropped 2; count of bases not matched to a gene: 4. The CDR3 contains 14 residues. Germline lookup yields CDR1 KGHSH and CDR2 LQKENI. The CDR3 is CASSQDRDAYEQYF. CDR3 bases: TGTGCCAGCTCACAGGACAGGGATGCCTACGAGCAGTACTTC.

The V gene is TRBV5-1, the J gene TRBJ1-4; 8 bases map to TRBD1. Germline values: CDR1 SGHRS, CDR2 YFSETQ. This CDR3 is 15 amino acids long. J lost 5 bases, V lost 4 bases, and 7 bases had no gene match. CDR3: CASSPGTGTNEKLFF. In DNA form, the CDR3 reads TGCGCCAGCAGCCCCGGGACAGGAACAAATGAAAAACTGTTTTTT.

The gene calls are TRBV29-1 and TRBJ2-2, with 10 bases lining up with TRBD2. The junction had 5 bases not matched to a gene; V was cut back by 2 bases and J by 5 bases. Germline V gene lookup returns CDR1 SQVTM and CDR2 ANQGSEA. This CDR3 has 15 amino acids. CDR3 sequence (DNA): TGCAGCGTTGAACTAGCGGGAGTAGAAACCGGGGAGCTGTTTTTT. Protein product: CSVELAGVETGELFF.

This chain joins TRBV5-1 and TRBJ2-7; 11 bases line up with TRBD2. This CDR3 region has 16 residues. CDR1 is SGHRS and CDR2 is YFSETQ in the germline V gene. Trimming at V came to 4 bases and at J to 3 bases, leaving 9 bases not matched to a gene. This chain's CDR3 is CASSPGTSGWSYEQYF. Here the CDR3 DNA reads TGCGCCAGCAGCCCCGGGACTAGCGGATGGAGCTACGAGCAGTACTTC.

CDR3 nucleotide sequence: TGTGCCAGCAGCTTGAGTTTGTTTGGGCGAGGGACCGGGGAGCTGTTTTTT. Protein product: CASSLSLFGRGTGELFF. This rearrangement joins TRBV11-3 to TRBJ2-2; weak D call: TRBD2 (5 bases). V lost 3 bases, J lost 5 bases, and 19 bases lay in between. Germline CDR1 SGHNT, CDR2 YENEEA. The length of the CDR3 is 17 residues.

V is TRBV14 and J is TRBJ1-3, with no clear D. Germline V CDR1 and CDR2: SGHDN, FVKESK. Trimming stripped 5 bases from V and 0 bases from J, with 17 bases between. The CDR3 covers 17 residues. The chain's CDR3 is CASSSRTLLLSGNTIYF. The CDR3 coding sequence is TGTGCCAGCAGCAGTAGGACTCTCCTTCTCTCTGGAAACACCATATATTTT.

The chain couples TRBV4-1 to TRBJ2-1, with TRBD2 identical over 8 bases. The germline gives CDR1 MGHRA, CDR2 YSYEKL. V was clipped by 3 bases and J by 2 bases; unmatched bases: 6. This CDR3 has 16 residues. CDR3 sequence (DNA): TGCGCCAGCAGCCACCCAGCGGGAGACCCCTACAATGAGCAGTTCTTC. Translated: CASSHPAGDPYNEQFF.

This chain connects TRBV19 to TRBJ1-2, with 10 bases lining up with TRBD1. V shed 6 bases, J shed 6 bases, and the junction held 7 bases outside the gene matches. Germline values: CDR1 LNHDA, CDR2 SQIVND (reference sequence). The CDR3 runs 14 residues. The CDR3 is CASRLGQGLDGYTF. In DNA, the CDR3 is TGTGCCAGTAGATTGGGACAGGGGTTGGATGGCTACACCTTC.

The CDR3 region is CATLTSGSYEQYF. The CDR3 DNA follows: TGTGCCACACTGACTAGCGGCTCCTACGAGCAGTACTTC. The chain has TRBV28 and TRBJ2-7, with TRBD2 matching over 9 bases. CDR3 size: 13 residues. The V segment lost 10 bases and the J segment 0 bases; nucleotides outside the gene matches: 4. Germline lookup yields CDR1 MDHEN and CDR2 SYDVKM.

The chain uses TRBV25-1 and TRBJ1-2; TRBD1 might be the D (6 bases). CDR1 and CDR2 (germline): MGHDK, SYGVNS. V was pared by 3 bases and J by 4 bases, with 12 bases between. This CDR3 comprises 14 residues. The CDR3 DNA is TGTGCCAGCAGTGAGAGGGGGGGAGCCTATGGCTACACCTTC. As protein: CASSERGGAYGYTF.

The rearrangement joins TRBV2 to TRBJ2-7; D unresolved. The CDR3 has 14 residues. V was trimmed by 6 bases and J by 2 bases, leaving 14 bases between them. Germline values: CDR1 SNHLY, CDR2 FYNNEI. This CDR3 is CASRRSGLTYEQYF. CDR3 in DNA: TGTGCCAGCAGACGATCAGGTCTAACCTACGAGCAGTACTTC.